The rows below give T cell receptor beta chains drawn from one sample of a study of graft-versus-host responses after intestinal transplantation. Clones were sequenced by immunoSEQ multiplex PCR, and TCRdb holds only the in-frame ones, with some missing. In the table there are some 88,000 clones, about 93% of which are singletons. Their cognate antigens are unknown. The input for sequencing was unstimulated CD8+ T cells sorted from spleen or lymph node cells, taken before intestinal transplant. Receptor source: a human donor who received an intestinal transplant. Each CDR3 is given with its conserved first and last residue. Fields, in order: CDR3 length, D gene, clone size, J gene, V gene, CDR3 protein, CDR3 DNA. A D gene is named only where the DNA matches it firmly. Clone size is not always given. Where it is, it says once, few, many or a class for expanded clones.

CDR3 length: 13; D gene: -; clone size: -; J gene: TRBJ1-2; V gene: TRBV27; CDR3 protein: CASSSNRVGGYTF; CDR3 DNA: TGTGCCAGCAGTTCAAACAGGGTAGGCGGCTACACCTTC
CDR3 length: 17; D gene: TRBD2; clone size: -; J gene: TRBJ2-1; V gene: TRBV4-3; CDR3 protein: CASSQDRVAGGKNEQFF; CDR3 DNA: TGCGCCAGCAGCCAAGATCGTGTAGCGGGGGGGAAGAATGAGCAGTTCTTC
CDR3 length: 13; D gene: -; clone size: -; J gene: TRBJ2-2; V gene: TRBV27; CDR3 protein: CASSSSLIGELFF; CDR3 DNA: TGTGCCAGCAGTTCCTCGCTAATCGGGGAGCTGTTTTTT
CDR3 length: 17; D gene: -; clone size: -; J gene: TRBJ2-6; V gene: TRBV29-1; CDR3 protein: CSVEPGTNSAGANVLTF; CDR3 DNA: TGCAGCGTTGAACCCGGGACAAATAGCGCCGGGGCCAACGTCCTGACTTTC
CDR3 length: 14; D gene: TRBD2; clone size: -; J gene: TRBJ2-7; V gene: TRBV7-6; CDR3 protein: CASSRTGGPYEQYF; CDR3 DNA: TGTGCCAGCAGCCGGACGGGGGGGCCCTACGAGCAGTACTTC
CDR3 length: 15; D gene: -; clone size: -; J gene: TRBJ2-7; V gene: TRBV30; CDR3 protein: CAWSVSWTGRHEQYF; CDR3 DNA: TGTGCCTGGAGTGTAAGTTGGACGGGGAGGCACGAGCAGTACTTC
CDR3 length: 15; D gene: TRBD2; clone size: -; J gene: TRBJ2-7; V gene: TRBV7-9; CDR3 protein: CASSSNSGGPYEQYF; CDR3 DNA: TGTGCCAGCAGTTCTAACAGCGGGGGTCCCTACGAGCAGTACTTC
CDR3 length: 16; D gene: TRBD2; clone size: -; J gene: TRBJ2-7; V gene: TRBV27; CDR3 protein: CASSLDGTSGRYEQYF; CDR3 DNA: TGTGCCAGCAGTTTAGATGGGACTAGCGGGCGTTACGAGCAGTACTTC
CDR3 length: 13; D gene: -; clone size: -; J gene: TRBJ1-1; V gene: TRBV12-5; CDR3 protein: CASGDGRGAEAFF; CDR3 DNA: TGTGCTAGTGGCGACGGTCGGGGGGCTGAAGCTTTCTTT
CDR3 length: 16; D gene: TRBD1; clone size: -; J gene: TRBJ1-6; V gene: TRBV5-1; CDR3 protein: CASSRSPGQINSPLHF; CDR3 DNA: TGCGCCAGCAGCCGTTCGCCGGGACAGATTAATTCACCCCTCCACTTT
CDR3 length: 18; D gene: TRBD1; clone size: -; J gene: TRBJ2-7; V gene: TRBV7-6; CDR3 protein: CASRRGPGQGNEGYEQYF; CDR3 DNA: TGTGCCAGCAGGCGCGGACCGGGACAGGGAAATGAGGGCTACGAGCAGTACTTC
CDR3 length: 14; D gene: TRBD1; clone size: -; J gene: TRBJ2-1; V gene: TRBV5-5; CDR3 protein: CASSLYGQDNEQFF; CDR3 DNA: TGTGCCAGCAGCTTGTACGGACAGGACAATGAGCAGTTCTTC
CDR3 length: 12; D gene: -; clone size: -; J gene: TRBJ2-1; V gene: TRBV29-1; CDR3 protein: CSGSRGLDEQFF; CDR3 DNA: TGCAGCGGCTCGAGAGGATTAGATGAGCAGTTCTTC
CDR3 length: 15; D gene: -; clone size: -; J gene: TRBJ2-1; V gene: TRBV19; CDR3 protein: CASSDPGASADEQFF; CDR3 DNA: TGTGCCAGTAGTGACCCTGGGGCTAGCGCGGATGAGCAGTTCTTC
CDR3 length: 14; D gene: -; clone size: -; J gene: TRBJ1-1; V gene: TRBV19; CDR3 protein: CATAGGSGVTEAFF; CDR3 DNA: TGTGCCACCGCGGGGGGCTCCGGAGTCACTGAAGCTTTCTTT
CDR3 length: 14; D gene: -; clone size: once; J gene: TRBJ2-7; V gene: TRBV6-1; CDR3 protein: CASREGEAVYEQYF; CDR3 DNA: TGTGCCAGCAGAGAAGGGGAAGCGGTCTACGAGCAGTACTTC
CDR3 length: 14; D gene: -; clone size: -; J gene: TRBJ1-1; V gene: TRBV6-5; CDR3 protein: CASSYDGSDTEAFF; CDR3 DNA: TGTGCCAGCAGTTACGACGGGTCCGACACTGAAGCTTTCTTT
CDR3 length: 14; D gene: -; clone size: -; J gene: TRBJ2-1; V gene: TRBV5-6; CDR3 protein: CASSLGDSYNEQFF; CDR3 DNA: TGTGCCAGCAGCTTAGGCGACAGCTACAATGAGCAGTTCTTC
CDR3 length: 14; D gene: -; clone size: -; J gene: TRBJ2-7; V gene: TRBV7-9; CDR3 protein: CASSLAGGGYEQYF; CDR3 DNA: TGTGCCAGCAGCTTAGCCGGGGGAGGCTACGAGCAGTACTTC
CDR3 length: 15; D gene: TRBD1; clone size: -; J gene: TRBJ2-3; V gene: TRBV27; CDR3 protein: CASSLGTGGRDTQYF; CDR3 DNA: TGTGCCAGCAGTTTAGGGACAGGGGGTCGAGATACGCAGTATTTT
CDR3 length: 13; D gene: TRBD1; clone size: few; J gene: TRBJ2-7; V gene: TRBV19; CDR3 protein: CASSIGQGYEQYF; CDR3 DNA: TGTGCCAGTAGTATTGGACAGGGGTACGAGCAGTACTTC
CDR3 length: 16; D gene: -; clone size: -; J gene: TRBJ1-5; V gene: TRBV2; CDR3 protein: CASTPGPGEGNQPQHF; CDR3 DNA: TGTGCCAGCACCCCCGGCCCAGGGGAGGGAAATCAGCCCCAGCATTTT